One and the same sample provided the 23 T cell receptor beta chains below, sequenced in a study of blood T cell repertoires in COVID-19. Sequencing was performed with immunoSEQ multiplex PCR; in TCRdb, only in-frame clones are kept and a portion is missing. The sample holds 150,000 or so clones, about 87% seen once. The sample consisted of peripheral blood. The receptors originated from a man older than 75 with acute or convalescent COVID-19.

This chain joins TRBV28 and TRBJ1-1; D gene uncertain. Germline V gives CDR1 MDHEN, CDR2 SYDVKM. V was shortened by 6 bases and J by 8 bases, with 10 bases between the two germline ends. This CDR3 comprises 11 residues. The CDR3 DNA reads as TGTGCCAGCAGCGTGCTTGCGGAAGCTTTCTTT. The encoded protein is CASSVLAEAFF. The whole variable domain, filled in from reference TRBV28 and TRBJ1-1, reads DVKVTQSSRYLVKRTGEKVFLECVQDMDHENMFWYRQDPGLGLRLIYFSYDVKMKEKGDIPEGYSVSREKKERFSLILESASTNQTSMYLCASSVLAEAFFGQGTRLTVV.

CDR3 nucleotide sequence: TGTGCCAGCAGCTTACCTGGGATAGCGGGAGCCGGGGAGCTGTTTTTT. Translation gives CASSLPGIAGAGELFF. V and J are TRBV5-4 and TRBJ2-2, with 9 bases that match TRBD2. V lost 2 bases, J lost 6 bases, and 8 bases stayed unmatched. Germline CDR1 SGHNT, CDR2 YYREEE (reference sequence). The CDR3 totals 16 residues.

This sequence joins TRBV28 and TRBJ2-7; D remains ambiguous. The germline V and J ends were trimmed by 2 bases and 0 bases, with 11 bases remaining between them. The CDR3 is 15 amino acids. CDR1 is MDHEN and CDR2 is SYDVKM in the germline V gene. The CDR3 region is CASSLGGGDSYEQYF. DNA of the CDR3: TGTGCCAGCAGTTTAGGCGGCGGAGACTCCTACGAGCAGTACTTC. Full variable domain (outside the CDR3, taken from reference TRBV28 and TRBJ2-7): DVKVTQSSRYLVKRTGEKVFLECVQDMDHENMFWYRQDPGLGLRLIYFSYDVKMKEKGDIPEGYSVSREKKERFSLILESASTNQTSMYLCASSLGGGDSYEQYFGPGTRLTVT.

In the case of this clone: Within the sample, other DNA sequences also encode this same CDR3. The V gene is TRBV5-1, the J gene TRBJ2-1; D is perhaps TRBD1 (5 bases). Germline V gene data show CDR1 as SGHRS and CDR2 as YFSETQ. The CDR3 consists of 14 residues. The germline V and J ends were trimmed by 1 base and 1 base, with 6 bases remaining between them. The DNA for the CDR3 is TGCGCCAGCAGCTTGTCAGGGTCCTACAATGAGCAGTTCTTC. Amino acid sequence: CASSLSGSYNEQFF.

The chain employs TRBV28 and TRBJ2-1, with TRBD2 identical over 8 bases. Losses at the gene ends were 4 bases for V and 6 bases for J; bases not matched to a gene: 11. This CDR3 is 16 amino acids long. The germline CDR1 and CDR2 sequences are MDHEN and SYDVKM. In DNA form, the CDR3 reads TGTGCCAGCAGTTCCTGGGGAGCGGGAGATCTCAATGAGCAGTTCTTC. Translating gives CASSSWGAGDLNEQFF.

The genes are TRBV19 and TRBJ1-1; 8 nucleotides match TRBD1. The length of the CDR3 is 19 residues. Germline CDR1 and CDR2: LNHDA and SQIVND (reference sequence). Germline trimming cut 5 bases from V and 0 bases from J; bases unmatched to any gene: 17. The DNA for the CDR3 is TGTGCCAGTAGTCCACGTCGACGAGGACAGGGTTTCGTGAACACTGAAGCTTTCTTT. This codes for CASSPRRRGQGFVNTEAFF.

The rearrangement links TRBV7-9 to TRBJ1-2; weak D call: TRBD1 (5 bases). V was cut by 6 bases and J by 4 bases, with 24 bases left in between. The CDR3 is 17 amino acids. Germline CDR1 reads SEHNR; CDR2 reads FQNEAQ (reference sequence). The CDR3 protein is CASSHRSRGSVIYGYTF. In DNA form, the CDR3 reads TGTGCCAGCAGTCATAGGAGTAGGGGTAGTGTGATCTATGGCTACACCTTC.

The chain has TRBV7-9 and TRBJ1-2; D uncertain. Trimming pared 5 bases from V and 0 bases from J, leaving 10 bases between. CDR3 length equals 14 residues. Germline V gene sequence: CDR1 SEHNR, CDR2 FQNEAQ (reference sequence). Here the CDR3 DNA reads TGTGCCAGCAGCCTCCAACCAGCTAACTATGGCTACACCTTC. Translated: CASSLQPANYGYTF.

The chain is built from TRBV7-2 and TRBJ1-2; TRBD1 agrees at 8 bases. With 5 bases clipped from V and 4 bases from J, the junction kept 9 bases outside the gene matches. Germline V gene lookup returns CDR1 SGHTA and CDR2 FQGNSA. The CDR3 covers 15 residues. In DNA form, the CDR3 reads TGTGCCAGCAGCAGAAATCCGACAGGGGTCTATGGCTACACCTTC. This codes for CASSRNPTGVYGYTF.

This chain uses TRBV19 with TRBJ1-5; no clear D. This CDR3 region has 15 residues. Between the trimmed V and J ends, which lost 0 bases and 3 bases, there was a span of 9 bases. The germline CDR1 and CDR2 sequences are LNHDA and SQIVND (reference sequence). The CDR3 sequence is CASSIEGGINQPQHF. The CDR3 DNA reads as TGTGCCAGTAGTATAGAGGGCGGGATCAATCAGCCCCAGCATTTT.

The table lists this clone with a count of one. The chain carries TRBV9 and TRBJ2-2, with D maybe TRBD2 (5 bases). CDR1 SGDLS and CDR2 YYNGEE come from the germline V gene. Trimming left V 0 bases short and J 3 bases short, with 12 bases between. CDR3 size: 16 residues. CDR3 nucleotides: TGTGCCAGCAGCGTAGGCCCCATGAGGGACACCGGGGAGCTGTTTTTT. This sequence encodes CASSVGPMRDTGELFF.

CDR3 amino acids: CASSEGEPGWNTIYF. The DNA for the CDR3 is TGTGCCAGCAGTGAGGGGGAACCCGGGTGGAACACCATATATTTT. This chain connects TRBV6-6 to TRBJ1-3; a weak D match, TRBD1 (6 bases). Germline V gene lookup returns CDR1 MNHNY and CDR2 SVGAGI (reference sequence). CDR3 length: 15 residues. V was pared by 5 bases and J by 7 bases, with 18 bases between.

This chain joins TRBV6-5 and TRBJ1-1; D is undetermined. Trimming left V 8 bases short and J 1 base short, with 8 bases between. Germline V gene data show CDR1 as MNHEY and CDR2 as SVGAGI. The CDR3 is made up of 12 amino acids. CDR3 bases: TGTGCCAGCTCCCGTCCGAACACTGAAGCTTTCTTT. Protein sequence: CASSRPNTEAFF.

This clone appeared a few times. The chain recombines TRBV27 with TRBJ2-5; tentative D call: TRBD1 (6 bases). The V and J ends lost 5 bases and 5 bases respectively, with 18 bases between them. The length of the CDR3 is 15 residues. Germline CDR1 MNHEY, CDR2 SMNVEV (reference sequence). This chain's CDR3 is CASSPQGSSWETQYF. CDR3 in DNA: TGTGCCAGCAGTCCCCAGGGGTCTAGCTGGGAGACCCAGTACTTC.

The chain couples TRBV6-5 to TRBJ2-2, with 9 bases fitting TRBD1. Losses at the gene ends were 5 bases for V and 7 bases for J; bases not matched to a gene: 2. The CDR3 runs to 13 residues. The germline gives CDR1 MNHEY, CDR2 SVGAGI. CDR3 in DNA: TGTGCCAGCAGTCGACAGGGGGACGGGGAGCTGTTTTTT. It specifies CASSRQGDGELFF.

The chain has TRBV30 and TRBJ2-7, with unresolved D. The CDR3 has 12 residues. The germline gives CDR1 GTSNPN, CDR2 SVGIG (reference sequence). V dropped 0 bases and J dropped 3 bases, with 6 bases sitting between them. DNA for the CDR3: TGTGCCTGGAGTGTGAGACTCTACGAGCAGTACTTC. This gives the protein CAWSVRLYEQYF.

The J gene is TRBJ1-2, the V gene TRBV9, with a tentative D call TRBD1 (5 bases). In germline, CDR1 is SGDLS, CDR2 YYNGEE. V was trimmed by 5 bases and J by 7 bases, leaving 21 bases between them. The CDR3 runs 15 residues. The CDR3, as DNA: TGTGCCAGCAGTGGCCAGGGCTTGGGGAATCGTGGCTACACCTTC. Translated, it gives CASSGQGLGNRGYTF.

The J gene is TRBJ2-7, the V gene TRBV29-1, with 9 bases fitting TRBD1. The CDR3 is made up of 12 amino acids. J was trimmed by 7 bases and V by 4 bases; bases with no gene match: 5. Germline V gives CDR1 SQVTM, CDR2 ANQGSEA. The CDR3 DNA reads as TGCAGCGTTGGGACAGGGGTTGGGGAGCAGTACTTC. Amino acid sequence: CSVGTGVGEQYF.

The chain uses TRBV7-9 and TRBJ2-7, with 7 bases matching TRBD2. Germline assignment: CDR1 SEHNR and CDR2 FQNEAQ (reference sequence). This CDR3 has 17 amino acids. V was clipped by 5 bases and J by 0 bases; unmatched bases: 13. The CDR3 region has the DNA TGTGCCAGCAGCCCGATTAAGTGGGGGGGGTCCTCCTACGAGCAGTACTTC. This codes for CASSPIKWGGSSYEQYF.

The chain joins TRBV5-5 to TRBJ2-5; TRBD2 matches at 11 bases. Looked up from germline, CDR1 is SGHKS and CDR2 is YYEKEE (reference sequence). The CDR3 covers 15 residues. J gave up 5 bases and V 4 bases, and 7 bases lay outside the gene matches. The CDR3 coding sequence is TGTGCCAGCAGCGCAGCACTAGCGGGGGCGGAGACCCAGTACTTC. This encodes CASSAALAGAETQYF. The complete variable domain, with remaining parts taken from reference TRBV5-5 and TRBJ2-5, reads DAGVTQSPTHLIKTRGQQVTLRCSPISGHKSVSWYQQVLGQGPQFIFQYYEKEERGRGNFPDRFSARQFPNYSSELNVNALLLGDSALYLCASSAALAGAETQYFGPGTRLLVL.

The chain carries TRBV29-1 and TRBJ1-1, with TRBD1 matching 9 bases. Germline CDR1 is SQVTM and CDR2 is ANQGSEA. The V gene end was trimmed by 6 bases and the J gene end by 3 bases; junction bases not matched to a gene: 14. The CDR3 extends over 16 amino acids. The CDR3: CSVHPLRQGVYTEAFF. The CDR3 coding sequence is TGCAGCGTCCACCCCCTCCGACAGGGGGTTTACACTGAAGCTTTCTTT.

The CDR3 is CASSFGEVQPQHF. The CDR3 DNA follows: TGTGCCAGCAGTTTTGGAGAAGTTCAGCCCCAGCATTTT. The chain couples TRBV2 to TRBJ1-5; D unresolved. The CDR3 has 13 amino acids. V was pared by 5 bases and J by 6 bases, with 11 bases between. Germline CDR1 SNHLY, CDR2 FYNNEI. Based on the CDR3 plus reference TRBV2 and TRBJ1-5, the full variable domain is EPEVTQTPSHQVTQMGQEVILRCVPISNHLYFYWYRQILGQKVEFLVSFYNNEISEKSEIFDDQFSVERPDGSNFTLKIRSTKLEDSAMYFCASSFGEVQPQHFGDGTRLSIL.

V is TRBV6-1 and J is TRBJ2-6; 7 bases line up with TRBD2. The ends lost 2 bases at V and 0 bases at J; junction bases unmatched: 7. The CDR3 runs to 18 residues. From germline, CDR1 is MNHNS and CDR2 SASEGT. CDR3 amino acids: CASSEFGRGRSGANVLTF. In DNA form, the CDR3 reads TGTGCCAGCAGTGAATTTGGGAGGGGCCGCTCTGGGGCCAACGTCCTGACTTTC.